Shown below are 9 T cell receptor beta chains from a single sample sequenced in a study of OX40 agonist ivuxolimab in advanced cancers. Generated by immunoSEQ multiplex PCR, the TCRdb table keeps only in-frame clones and is missing some. The sample holds 60,000 to 65,000 clones, under 95% seen once. The material was CD4+ or CD8+ T cells sorted from blood, obtained in a trial of the OX40 agonist ivuxolimab. All receptors come from an adult with an advanced solid tumor such as melanoma, head and neck, liver or kidney cancer.

The CDR3 is CASTSSVTLASYEQYF. CDR3 DNA: TGTGCCAGTACGAGTAGCGTGACTCTCGCCTCCTACGAGCAGTACTTC. V usage is TRBV6-6 and J usage is TRBJ2-7; D perhaps matches TRBD2 (5 bases). V gave up 9 bases and J gave up 0 bases, with 21 bases separating them. Germline CDR1 and CDR2: MNHNY and SVGAGI (reference sequence). The CDR3 extends over 16 amino acids.

Regarding this clone: The sample contains more than one DNA sequence encoding this CDR3. The chain is built from TRBV6-5 and TRBJ2-1; D not resolved. This CDR3 has 13 amino acids. V shed 0 bases and J shed 7 bases, with 7 bases lying between them. Germline CDR1 MNHEY, CDR2 SVGAGI. The CDR3: CASSYSRENEQFF. In nucleotides, the CDR3 is TGTGCCAGCAGTTACTCGAGAGAGAATGAGCAGTTCTTC.

The genes are TRBV7-8 and TRBJ2-7; no clear D. CDR3 length: 11 residues. Deletions cut 5 bases from V and 3 bases from J, with 5 bases between. CDR1 is SGHVS, CDR2 FQNEAQ, per germline. The CDR3 sequence: CASSSRYEQYF. The CDR3 region has the DNA TGTGCCAGCAGCAGCCGCTACGAGCAGTACTTC.

V usage is TRBV5-6 and J usage is TRBJ2-1, with 7 bases fitting TRBD2. The ends lost 0 bases at V and 7 bases at J; junction bases unmatched: 4. The CDR3 sequence is 14 residues long. CDR1 is SGHDT, CDR2 YYEEEE, per germline. CDR3 sequence reads: CASSLGLANNEQFF. DNA of the CDR3: TGTGCCAGCAGCTTGGGACTAGCAAATAATGAGCAGTTCTTC.

The V call is TRBV27, the J call TRBJ2-1; D call uncertain. The CDR3 spans 15 residues. CDR1 and CDR2 from the germline V gene are MNHEY and SMNVEV (reference sequence). V was clipped by 3 bases and J by 4 bases, with 13 bases between them. The CDR3 reads CASSLAQNGYNEQFF. CDR3 nucleotides: TGTGCCAGCAGTTTGGCCCAAAACGGGTACAATGAGCAGTTCTTC.

The V gene is TRBV18, the J gene TRBJ1-1; D ambiguous. V was cut by 4 bases and J by 3 bases, with 6 bases left in between. The V gene's germline CDR1 is KGHSH and CDR2 LQKENI. The length of the CDR3 is 12 residues. The CDR3 loop is CASSLVDTEAFF. CDR3 bases: TGTGCCAGCTCACTAGTTGACACTGAAGCTTTCTTT.

This sequence joins TRBV28 and TRBJ1-4; D is unresolved. This CDR3 has 14 residues. V lost 6 bases to trimming and J lost 5 bases, with 13 bases between them. Germline CDR1 and CDR2: MDHEN and SYDVKM. CDR3 coding DNA: TGTGCCAGCAGCCTAGGGCAGCCGAATGAAAAACTGTTTTTT. Its protein is CASSLGQPNEKLFF.

The chain carries TRBV10-2 and TRBJ2-7; D may be TRBD1 or TRBD2 (5 bases each). Looked up from germline, CDR1 is WSHSY and CDR2 is SAAADI. CDR3 size: 15 residues. Deletions cut 3 bases from V and 0 bases from J, with 12 bases between. The CDR3 coding sequence is TGCGCCAGCAGTGATGAGGGGTCAAGCTCCTACGAGCAGTACTTC. It translates to CASSDEGSSSYEQYF.

J is TRBJ2-7 and V is TRBV7-9, with D unresolved. From germline, CDR1 is SEHNR and CDR2 FQNEAQ (reference sequence). Trimming stripped 7 bases from V and 0 bases from J, with 7 bases between. CDR3 length equals 12 residues. CDR3: CASNSGSYEQYF. Here the CDR3 DNA reads TGTGCCAGCAATTCGGGCTCCTACGAGCAGTACTTC.